This record looks at one T cell receptor beta chain sequence and its context. Trimming pared 5 bases from V and 1 base from J, leaving 18 bases between. The CDR3 length is 16 residues. Germline loops: CDR1 MNHEY, CDR2 SMNVEV (reference sequence). This entry comes from a study of blood T cell repertoires in COVID-19. Background on the study: Spain, Italy and the United States supplied samples that represented acute and convalescent COVID-19.

As handled by the study authors: Nucleated cell number was recorded as an estimate derived from reference gene primer amplification. The assay was immunoSEQ multiplex PCR, and TCRdb's table has in-frame clones only and misses some. For V, J and clone size, that table is used; D and trimming come from the DNA. The sample lists thousands of clones, roughly 90% occurring once. The chain carries TRBV27 and TRBJ2-7; weak D call: TRBD2 (6 bases). Sequencing was performed on peripheral blood. The sequence came from a man between 65 and 79 years old with active COVID-19. The CDR3 DNA reads TGTGCCAGCAGTCCGACTCCCGGGACTCTTTCCTACGAGCAGTACTTC. This translates into CASSPTPGTLSYEQYF.